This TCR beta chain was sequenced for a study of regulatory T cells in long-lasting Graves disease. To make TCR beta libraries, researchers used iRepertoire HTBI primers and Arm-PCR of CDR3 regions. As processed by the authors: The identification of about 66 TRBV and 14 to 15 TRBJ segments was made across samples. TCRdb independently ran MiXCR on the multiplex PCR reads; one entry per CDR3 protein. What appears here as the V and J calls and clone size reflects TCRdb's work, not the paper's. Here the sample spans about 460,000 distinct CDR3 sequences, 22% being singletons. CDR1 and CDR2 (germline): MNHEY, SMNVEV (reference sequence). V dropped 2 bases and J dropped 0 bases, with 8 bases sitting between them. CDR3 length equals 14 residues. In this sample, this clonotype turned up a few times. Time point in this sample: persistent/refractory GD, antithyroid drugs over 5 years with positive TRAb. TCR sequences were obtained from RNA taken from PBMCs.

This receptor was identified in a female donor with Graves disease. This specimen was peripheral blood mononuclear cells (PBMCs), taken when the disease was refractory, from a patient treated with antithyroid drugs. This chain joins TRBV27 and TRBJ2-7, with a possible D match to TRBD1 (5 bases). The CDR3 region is CASSLGAVSYEQYF. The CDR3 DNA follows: TGTGCCAGCAGTTTAGGGGCAGTCTCCTACGAGCAGTACTTC.